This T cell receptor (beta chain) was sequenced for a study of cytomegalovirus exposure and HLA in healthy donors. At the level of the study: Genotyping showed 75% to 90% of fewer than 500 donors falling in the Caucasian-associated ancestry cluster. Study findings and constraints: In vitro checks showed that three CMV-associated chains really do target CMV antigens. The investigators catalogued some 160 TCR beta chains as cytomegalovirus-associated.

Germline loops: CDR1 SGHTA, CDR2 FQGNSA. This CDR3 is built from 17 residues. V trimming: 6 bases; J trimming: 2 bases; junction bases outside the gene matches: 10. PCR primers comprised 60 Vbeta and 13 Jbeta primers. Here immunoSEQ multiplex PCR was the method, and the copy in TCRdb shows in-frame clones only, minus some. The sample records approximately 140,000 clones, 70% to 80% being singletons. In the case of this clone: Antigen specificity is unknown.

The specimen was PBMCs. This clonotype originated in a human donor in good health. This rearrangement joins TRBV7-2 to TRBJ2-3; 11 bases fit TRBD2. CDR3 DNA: TGTGCCAGCAGGACTAGCGGGACGGTGGAAGACACAGATACGCAGTATTTT. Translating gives CASRTSGTVEDTDTQYF.